This TCR beta chain was sequenced during a study of blood T cell repertoires in COVID-19. Study context: There were acute and convalescent COVID-19 samples, and they came from the United States, Italy and Spain. T cells, B-cell-depleted T cells, or PBMCs provided the cDNA or gDNA that served as material.

Original methodology: Estimation of nucleated cell counts was performed using reference gene primer amplification. TCRdb's table, derived via immunoSEQ multiplex PCR, lists solely in-frame clones and lacks some. That table is the source of V, J and clone size, and D and trimming were worked out from the DNA. The table has nearly 200,000 clones, 88% seen once. The origin of this receptor is a woman between 40 and 50 years old who had recovered from COVID-19. Material: peripheral blood.

The CDR3 region is CASSEGEERSDGYTF. The CDR3 DNA reads TGTGCCAGCAGTGAGGGAGAGGAGAGGAGCGATGGCTACACCTTC. The V and J genes are TRBV6-4 and TRBJ1-2; D remains ambiguous. The CDR3 runs 15 residues. The V end was cut by 3 bases, the J end by 6 bases, with 17 bases between. Germline V gene lookup returns CDR1 MRHNA and CDR2 SNTAGT.